This passage covers 5 T cell receptor beta chains from one sample sequenced in a study of T-cell memory formation after mild COVID-19 (dated by TCRdb to about 2021). The method was 5' RACE. Sequencer: Illumina NovaSeq 6000. TCRdb ran its own pipeline on the public reads, namely fastp trimming at Q25 and MiXCR clone calling, and kept in-frame beta chains. Entries are consolidated by CDR3 protein sequence, retaining the most common genes and DNA. In all, the sample holds some 450,000 distinct CDR3 sequences, and around 18% of those were seen once. The top ten clones comprise 8.4% of the sample. The sequenced sample consisted of PBMCs or a T cell subset sorted from them (not recorded which). The source of these receptors is an adult woman who had mild COVID-19 (a few samples of this study predate the infection). The sample titles of this study are shuffled in the database, so cell type and time point are left out; the donor was told from shared clones.

This sequence joins TRBV20-1 and TRBJ1-1; 9 bases line up with TRBD1. The J segment lost 5 bases and the V segment lost 1 base, leaving 8 bases of the junction unmatched. CDR3 length equals 15 residues. The germline gives CDR1 DFQATT, CDR2 SNEGSKA (reference sequence). DNA for the CDR3: TGCAGTGCTAGAGGGGACAGGGTGGGAATTACTGAAGCTTTCTTT. Encoded protein: CSARGDRVGITEAFF.

The V and J genes are TRBV20-1 and TRBJ2-4; TRBD2 matches at 8 bases. V lost 6 bases and J lost 6; bases outside the gene matches: 4. The CDR3 contains 12 residues. Germline V lookup: CDR1 DFQATT, CDR2 SNEGSKA (reference sequence). CDR3 coding DNA: TGCAGTGCCTCAGGACTAGCAAACATTCAGTACTTC. It specifies CSASGLANIQYF.

CDR3 in DNA: TGTGCCAGCAGCCTCTCAGGGACTATCAATGAAAAACTGTTTTTT. As protein: CASSLSGTINEKLFF. The rearrangement links TRBV27 to TRBJ1-4; D is perhaps TRBD1 (5 bases). With 6 bases removed from V and 5 bases from J, the gap between germline ends came to 16 bases. The CDR3 length is 15 residues. Germline values: CDR1 MNHEY, CDR2 SMNVEV (reference sequence).

This clonotype has a handful of counts. CDR3 in amino acids: CATSRTGGGETQYF. CDR3 sequence (DNA): TGTGCCACCAGCAGGACAGGGGGAGGGGAGACCCAGTACTTC. The rearrangement links TRBV15 to TRBJ2-5; TRBD1 matches at 9 bases. The CDR3 is 14 residues long. The V gene's germline CDR1 is LNHNV and CDR2 YYDKDF (reference sequence). V was clipped by 3 bases and J by 5 bases; unmatched bases: 4.

This clonotype was counted only a few times. The chain joins TRBV5-1 to TRBJ2-7, with D possibly TRBD2 on 6 matching bases. V was trimmed by 4 bases and J by 3 bases, leaving 11 bases between them. The CDR3 sequence is 13 residues long. From germline, CDR1 is SGHRS and CDR2 YFSETQ. The DNA for the CDR3 is TGCGCCAGCAGCCCCATGGGGGGCTACGAGCAGTACTTC. Translating it yields CASSPMGGYEQYF.